This TCR beta chain was found in a study of Ad26.COV2.S vaccination and SARS-CoV-2 variants (dated by TCRdb to the early 2020s). Context from the whole study: Donors in the vaccine arm were drawn from COV1001, a multicentre, randomized, double-blind, placebo-controlled phase I-IIa trial testing Ad26.COV2.S in healthy adults. Ad26.COV2.S was given intramuscularly at 5x10^10 or 1x10^11 viral particles, as a single shot or as two shots 56 days apart. TCRbeta repertoire sequencing served as the tool for gauging how specific and how broad the SARS-CoV-2-reactive T cell receptors were following Ad26.COV2.S vaccination. The TCR-sequenced set comprised approximately 32 samples: around 20 Ad26.COV2.S vaccine recipients, 5 placebo recipients and 8 SARS-CoV-2 convalescent individuals. Trial participants were randomized into five groups of five, in which low-dose or high-dose Ad26.COV2.S was given once or twice, or placebo was given on both occasions. Throughout the experiments and outcome assessment, investigators stayed blinded to trial group allocation.

Points the paper makes about the study in general: After vaccination, spike-specific CD8+ and CD4+ T cell responses were reported to show substantial breadth. The study was not powered to compare responses between vaccine doses or regimens. Non-spike TCR breadth was comparable between vaccine and placebo recipients, consistent with the vaccine containing only spike. The authors noted that the TCR breadth and depth analyses may have underestimated total T cell responses. Higher spike-specific TCR breadth was observed in Ad26.COV2.S recipients than in placebo recipients (P = 0.0014).

Details on this clone: Its specific antigen is unknown. Base qualities are missing; no much larger clone stands one base away.

From V the trimming removes 6 bases and from J it removes 0 bases, while the gene matches leave 12 bases of the junction unaccounted for. CDR3 length: 17 amino acids, cysteine to phenylalanine. CDR3 DNA only is kept here, 51 bases in frame from base 1. The germline V gene gives CDR1 as SNHLY and CDR2 as FYNNEI. The immunoSEQ Assay was the method used to sequence TCRbeta CDR3 regions. After extraction, genomic DNA underwent amplification by bias-controlled multiplex PCR, followed by high-throughput sequencing. For the original study's pipeline: Collapsing and filtering of sequences were performed to quantify the absolute abundance of each unique TCRbeta CDR3 region. Usable DNA was measured by amplifying reference genes present in all nucleated cells, and TCRbeta template counts were normalized to that usable DNA to estimate T cell fraction. Repertoire TCRs were annotated as SARS-CoV-2-specific when V gene, CDR3 amino acid sequence and J gene were exactly matched to a known reactive TCR set. The reference SARS-CoV-2 TCR set came from MIRA and was filtered for enrichment in COVID-19-positive ImmuneCODE repertoires, removing public or cross-reactive TCRs. Using the MIRA antigens, annotated TCRs were further analysed by specific ORF or by position within an ORF. Breadth was defined as the number of annotated unique rearrangements divided by the total number of unique productive rearrangements, and depth was defined as the summed frequency of the annotated unique rearrangements. TCR breadth was compared between groups using two-sided Wilcoxon rank-sum tests. The table was pulled from immuneACCESS by TCRdb, which kept in-frame rearrangements only. Such tables lose some clones; where checked, under half of the loss comes from unresolved V genes, and the rest has no known cause. D and trimming were read from the DNA, whereas the V and J calls and clone size are those reported in that table. For this sample there are hundreds of thousands of clones; roughly 89% appear just once. Approximately 5% of the sample rests with the top ten.

The sample's treatment or condition label is to be understood as: around 19 received Ad26.COV2.S at low or high dose, single or two shots; roughly five received placebo; per-sample allocation not given. Repertoires of vaccine and placebo recipients were sequenced from samples taken on day 63 after the first injection. Cohort 1b enrolled roughly 25 adults aged 18-55 years at a single site in Boston, USA, between 29 July and 7 August 2020. Ad26.COV2.S consisted of a replication-incompetent adenovirus type 26 vector by which a prefusion-stabilized SARS-CoV-2 spike protein from the original Wuhan strain was expressed.

This receptor was taken from a person between 18 and 59 years old who received the Ad26.COV2.S COVID-19 vaccine or a placebo. The rearrangement joined TRBV2 to TRBJ2-3, with TRBD1 matching 7 junction bases. The material sequenced was peripheral blood, taken in a trial of Ad26.COV2.S vaccine versus placebo. The nucleotide sequence is TGTGCCAGCAGGCGGACAGGAACTCTAAAAAGCACAGATACGCAGTATTTT. The translation is CASRRTGTLKSTDTQYF. The CDR3, completed at both ends by the reference TRBV2 and TRBJ2-3 genes, gives the full variable domain EPEVTQTPSHQVTQMGQEVILRCVPISNHLYFYWYRQILGQKVEFLVSFYNNEISEKSEIFDDQFSVERPDGSNFTLKIRSTKLEDSAMYFCASRRTGTLKSTDTQYFGPGTRLTVL.